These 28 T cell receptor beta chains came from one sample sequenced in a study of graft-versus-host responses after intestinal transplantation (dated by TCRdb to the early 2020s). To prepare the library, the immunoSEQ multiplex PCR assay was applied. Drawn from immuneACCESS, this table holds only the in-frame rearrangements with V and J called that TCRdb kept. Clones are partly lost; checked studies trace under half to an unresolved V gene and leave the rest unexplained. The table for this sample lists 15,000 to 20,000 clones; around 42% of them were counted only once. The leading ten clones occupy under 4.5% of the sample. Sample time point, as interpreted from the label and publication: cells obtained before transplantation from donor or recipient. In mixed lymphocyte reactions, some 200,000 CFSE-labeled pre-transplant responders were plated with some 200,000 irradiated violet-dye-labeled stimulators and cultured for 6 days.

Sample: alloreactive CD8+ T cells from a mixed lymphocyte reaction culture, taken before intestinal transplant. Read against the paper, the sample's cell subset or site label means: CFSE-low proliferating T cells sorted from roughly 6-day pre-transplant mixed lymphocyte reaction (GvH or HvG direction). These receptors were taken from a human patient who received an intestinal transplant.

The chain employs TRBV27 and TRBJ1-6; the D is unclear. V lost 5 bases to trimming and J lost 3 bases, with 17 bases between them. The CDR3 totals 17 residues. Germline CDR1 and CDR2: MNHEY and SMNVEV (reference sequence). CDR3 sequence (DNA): TGTGCCAGCAGTCCTAACCCCCCACAGCTCTATAATTCACCCCTCCACTTT. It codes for CASSPNPPQLYNSPLHF.

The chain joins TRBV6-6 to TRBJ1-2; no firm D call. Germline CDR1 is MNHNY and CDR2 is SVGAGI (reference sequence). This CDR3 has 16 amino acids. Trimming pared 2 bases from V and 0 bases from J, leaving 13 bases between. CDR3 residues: CASSYRFRAPNYGYTF. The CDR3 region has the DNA TGTGCCAGCAGTTACCGGTTTCGGGCCCCTAACTATGGCTACACCTTC.

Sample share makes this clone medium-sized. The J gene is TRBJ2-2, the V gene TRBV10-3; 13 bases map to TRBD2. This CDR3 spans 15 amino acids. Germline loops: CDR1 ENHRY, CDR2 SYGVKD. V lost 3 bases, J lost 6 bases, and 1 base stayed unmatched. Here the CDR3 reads CAISELAGGPGELFF. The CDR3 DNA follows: TGTGCCATCAGTGAACTAGCGGGAGGGCCCGGGGAGCTGTTTTTT.

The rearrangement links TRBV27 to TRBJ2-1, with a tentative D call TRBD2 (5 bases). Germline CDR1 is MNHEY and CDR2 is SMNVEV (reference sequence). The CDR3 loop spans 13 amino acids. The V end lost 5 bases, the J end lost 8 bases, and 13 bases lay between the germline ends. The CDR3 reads CASSPRPGDEQFF. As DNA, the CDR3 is TGTGCCAGCAGTCCCAGACCCGGGGATGAGCAGTTCTTC.

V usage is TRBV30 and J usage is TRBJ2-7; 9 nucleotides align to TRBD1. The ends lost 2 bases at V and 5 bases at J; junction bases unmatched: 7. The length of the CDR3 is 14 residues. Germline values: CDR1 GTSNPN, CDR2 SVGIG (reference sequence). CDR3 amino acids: CAWSTGTGRHEQYF. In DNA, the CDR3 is TGTGCCTGGAGTACGGGGACAGGGAGGCACGAGCAGTACTTC.

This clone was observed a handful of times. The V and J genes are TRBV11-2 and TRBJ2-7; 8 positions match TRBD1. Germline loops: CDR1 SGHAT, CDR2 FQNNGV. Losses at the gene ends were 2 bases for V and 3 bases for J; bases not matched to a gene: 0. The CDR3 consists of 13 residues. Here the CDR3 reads CASSLTGGYEQYF. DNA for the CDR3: TGTGCCAGCAGCTTAACAGGGGGCTACGAGCAGTACTTC.

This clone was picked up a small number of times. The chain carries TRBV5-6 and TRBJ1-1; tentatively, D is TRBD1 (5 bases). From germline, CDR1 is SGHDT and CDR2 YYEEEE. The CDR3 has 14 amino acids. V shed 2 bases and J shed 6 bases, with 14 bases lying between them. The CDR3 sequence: CASSFGSGGSEAFF. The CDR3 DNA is TGTGCCAGCAGCTTTGGGAGTGGGGGGTCTGAAGCTTTCTTT.

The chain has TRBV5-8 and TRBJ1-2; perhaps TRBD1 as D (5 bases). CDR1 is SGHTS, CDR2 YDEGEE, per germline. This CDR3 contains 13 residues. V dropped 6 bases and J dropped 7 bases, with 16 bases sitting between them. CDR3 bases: TGTGCCAGCACCCCGTCGGGGGAGCGTGGCTACACCTTC. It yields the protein CASTPSGERGYTF.

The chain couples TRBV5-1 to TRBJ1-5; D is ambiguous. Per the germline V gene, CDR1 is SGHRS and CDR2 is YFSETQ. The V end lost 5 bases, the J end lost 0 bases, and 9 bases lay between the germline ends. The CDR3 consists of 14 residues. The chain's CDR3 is CASRERYSNQPQHF. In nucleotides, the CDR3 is TGCGCCAGCAGGGAGAGATATAGCAATCAGCCCCAGCATTTT.

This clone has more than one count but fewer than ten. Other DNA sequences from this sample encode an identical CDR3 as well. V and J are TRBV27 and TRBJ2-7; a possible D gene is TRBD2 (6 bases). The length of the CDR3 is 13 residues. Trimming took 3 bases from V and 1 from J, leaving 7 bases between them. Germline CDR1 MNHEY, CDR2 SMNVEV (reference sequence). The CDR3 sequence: CASSFGGSYEQYF. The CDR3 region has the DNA TGTGCCAGCAGTTTCGGGGGATCCTACGAGCAGTACTTC.

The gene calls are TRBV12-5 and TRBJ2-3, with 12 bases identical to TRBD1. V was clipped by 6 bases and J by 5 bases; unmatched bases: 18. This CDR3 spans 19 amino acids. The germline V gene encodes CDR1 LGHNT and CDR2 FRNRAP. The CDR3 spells CASGPPAPGQGARGDTQYF. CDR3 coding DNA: TGTGCTAGTGGACCCCCAGCCCCGGGACAGGGGGCGCGGGGAGATACGCAGTATTTT.

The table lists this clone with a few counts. The CDR3 DNA follows: TGCGCCAGCAGCCACGCGACAGGGTATCTGAACACTGAAGCTTTCTTT. It translates to CASSHATGYLNTEAFF. V is TRBV4-1 and J is TRBJ1-1, with 7 bases that match TRBD1. The length of the CDR3 is 16 residues. Germline V gene data show CDR1 as MGHRA and CDR2 as YSYEKL. V was pared by 3 bases and J by 0 bases, with 7 bases of the junction left unmatched.

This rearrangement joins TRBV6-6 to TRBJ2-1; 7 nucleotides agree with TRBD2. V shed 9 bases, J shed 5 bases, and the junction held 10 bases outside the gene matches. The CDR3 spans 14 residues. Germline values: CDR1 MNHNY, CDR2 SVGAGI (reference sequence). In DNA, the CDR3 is TGTGCCAGTTCAGCGGGAATAAGTCACAATGAGCAGTTCTTC. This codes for CASSAGISHNEQFF.

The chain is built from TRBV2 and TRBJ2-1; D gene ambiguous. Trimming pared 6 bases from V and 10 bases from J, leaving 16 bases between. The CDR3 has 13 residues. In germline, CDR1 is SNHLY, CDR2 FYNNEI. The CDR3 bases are TGTGCCAGCAGAGAACCGCCCGCTGGGGAGCAGTTCTTC. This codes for CASREPPAGEQFF.

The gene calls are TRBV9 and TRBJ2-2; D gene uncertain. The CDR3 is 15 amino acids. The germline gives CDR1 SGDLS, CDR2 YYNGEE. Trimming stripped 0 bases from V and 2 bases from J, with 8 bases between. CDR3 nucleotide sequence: TGTGCCAGCAGCGTAGAAGGCGGCAACACCGGGGAGCTGTTTTTT. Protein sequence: CASSVEGGNTGELFF.

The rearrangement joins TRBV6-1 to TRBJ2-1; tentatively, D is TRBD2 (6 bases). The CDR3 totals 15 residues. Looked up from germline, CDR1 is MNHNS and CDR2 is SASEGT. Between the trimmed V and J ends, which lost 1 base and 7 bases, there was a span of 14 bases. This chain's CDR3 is CASSEGDGAGNEQFF. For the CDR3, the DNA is TGTGCCAGCAGTGAAGGGGATGGGGCGGGGAATGAGCAGTTCTTC.

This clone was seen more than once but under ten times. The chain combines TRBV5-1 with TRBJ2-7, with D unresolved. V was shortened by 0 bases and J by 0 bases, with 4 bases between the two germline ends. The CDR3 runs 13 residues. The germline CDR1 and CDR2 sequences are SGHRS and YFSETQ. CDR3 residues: CASSLGYSYEQYF. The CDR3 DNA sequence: TGCGCCAGCAGCTTGGGCTACTCCTACGAGCAGTACTTC.

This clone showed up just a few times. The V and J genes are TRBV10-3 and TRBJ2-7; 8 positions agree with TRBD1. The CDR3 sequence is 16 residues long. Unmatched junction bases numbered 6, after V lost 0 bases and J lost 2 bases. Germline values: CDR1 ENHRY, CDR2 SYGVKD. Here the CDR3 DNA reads TGTGCCATCAGTGAGTCGAGGGACAGGAATCCCTACGAGCAGTACTTC. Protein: CAISESRDRNPYEQYF.

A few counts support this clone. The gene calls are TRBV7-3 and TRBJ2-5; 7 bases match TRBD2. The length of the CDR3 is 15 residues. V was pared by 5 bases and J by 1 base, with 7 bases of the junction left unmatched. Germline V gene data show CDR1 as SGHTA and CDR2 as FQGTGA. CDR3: CASSTSTSAQETQYF. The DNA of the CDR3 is TGTGCCAGCAGCACCTCAACTAGCGCCCAAGAGACCCAGTACTTC.

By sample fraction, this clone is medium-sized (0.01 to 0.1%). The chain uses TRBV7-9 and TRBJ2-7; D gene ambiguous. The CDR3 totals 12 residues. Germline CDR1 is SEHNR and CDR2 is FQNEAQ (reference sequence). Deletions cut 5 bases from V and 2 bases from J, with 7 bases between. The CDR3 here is CASSQITYEQYF. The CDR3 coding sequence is TGTGCCAGCAGCCAGATTACCTACGAGCAGTACTTC.

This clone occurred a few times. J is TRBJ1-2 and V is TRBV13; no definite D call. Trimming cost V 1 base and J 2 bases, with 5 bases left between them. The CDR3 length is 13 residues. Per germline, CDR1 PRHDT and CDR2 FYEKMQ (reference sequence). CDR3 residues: CASSLAENYGYTF. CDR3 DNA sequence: TGTGCCAGCAGCTTAGCAGAGAACTATGGCTACACCTTC.

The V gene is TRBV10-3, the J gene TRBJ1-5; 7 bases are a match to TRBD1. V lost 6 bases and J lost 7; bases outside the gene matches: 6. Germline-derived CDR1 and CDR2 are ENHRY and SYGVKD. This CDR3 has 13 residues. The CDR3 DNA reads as TGTGCCATCAGAAGGGGGCTCGGGCAGCCCCAGCATTTT. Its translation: CAIRRGLGQPQHF.

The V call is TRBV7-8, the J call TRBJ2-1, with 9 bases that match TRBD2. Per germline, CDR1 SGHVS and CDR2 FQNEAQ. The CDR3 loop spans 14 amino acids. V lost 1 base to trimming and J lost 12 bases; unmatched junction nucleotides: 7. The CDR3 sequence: CASSLGREGASQFF. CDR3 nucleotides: TGTGCCAGCAGCTTAGGGCGGGAGGGGGCCTCGCAGTTCTTC.

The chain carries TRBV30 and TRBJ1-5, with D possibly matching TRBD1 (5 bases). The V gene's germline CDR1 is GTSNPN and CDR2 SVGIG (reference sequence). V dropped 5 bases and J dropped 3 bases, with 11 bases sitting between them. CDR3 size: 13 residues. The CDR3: CAWDTGNNQPQHF. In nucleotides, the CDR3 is TGTGCCTGGGACACAGGAAACAATCAGCCCCAGCATTTT.

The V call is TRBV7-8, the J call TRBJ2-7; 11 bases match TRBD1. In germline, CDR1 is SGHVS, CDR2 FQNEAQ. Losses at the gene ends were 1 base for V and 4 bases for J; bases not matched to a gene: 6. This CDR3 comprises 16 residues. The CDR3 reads CASSLVRTGGLYEQYF. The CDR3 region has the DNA TGTGCCAGCAGCTTAGTTAGGACAGGGGGCTTATACGAGCAGTACTTC.

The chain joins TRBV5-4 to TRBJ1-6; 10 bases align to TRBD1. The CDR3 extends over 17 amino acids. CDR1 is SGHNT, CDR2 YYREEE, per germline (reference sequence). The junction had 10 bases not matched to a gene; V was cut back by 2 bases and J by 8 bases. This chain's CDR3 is CASSLTGTGVRDSPLHF. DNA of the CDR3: TGTGCCAGCAGCTTAACCGGGACAGGGGTGCGGGATTCACCCCTCCACTTT.

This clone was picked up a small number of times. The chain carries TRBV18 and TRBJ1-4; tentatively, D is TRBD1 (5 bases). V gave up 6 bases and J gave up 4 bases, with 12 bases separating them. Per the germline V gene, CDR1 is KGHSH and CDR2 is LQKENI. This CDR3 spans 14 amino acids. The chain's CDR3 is CASSRRDYNEKLFF. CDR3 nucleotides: TGTGCCAGCTCGCGGCGGGACTATAATGAAAAACTGTTTTTT.

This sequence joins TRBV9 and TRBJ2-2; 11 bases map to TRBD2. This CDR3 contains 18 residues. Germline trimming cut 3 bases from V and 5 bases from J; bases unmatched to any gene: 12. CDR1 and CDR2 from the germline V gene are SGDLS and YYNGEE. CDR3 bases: TGTGCCAGCAGCGCCTTACTAGCGGGAGCCTCTCCAACCGGGGAGCTGTTTTTT. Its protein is CASSALLAGASPTGELFF. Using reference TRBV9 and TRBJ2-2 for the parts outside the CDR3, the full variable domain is DSGVTQTPKHLITATGQRVTLRCSPRSGDLSVYWYQQSLDQGLQFLIQYYNGEERAKGNILERFSAQQFPDLHSELNLSSLELGDSALYFCASSALLAGASPTGELFFGEGSRLTVL.